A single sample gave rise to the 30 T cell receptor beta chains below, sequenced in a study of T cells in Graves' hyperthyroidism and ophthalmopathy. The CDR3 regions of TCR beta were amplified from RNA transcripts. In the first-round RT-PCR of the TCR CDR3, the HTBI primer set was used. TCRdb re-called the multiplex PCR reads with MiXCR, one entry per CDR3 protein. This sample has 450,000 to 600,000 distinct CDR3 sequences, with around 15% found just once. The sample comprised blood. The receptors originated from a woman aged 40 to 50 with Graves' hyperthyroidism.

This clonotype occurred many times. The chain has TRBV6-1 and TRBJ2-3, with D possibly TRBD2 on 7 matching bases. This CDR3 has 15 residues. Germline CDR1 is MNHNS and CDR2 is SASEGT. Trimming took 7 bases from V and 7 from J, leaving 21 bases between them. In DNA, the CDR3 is TGTGCCAGCATAAGCTGGGGGGGCGCTTCGAATACGCAGTATTTT. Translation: CASISWGGASNTQYF.

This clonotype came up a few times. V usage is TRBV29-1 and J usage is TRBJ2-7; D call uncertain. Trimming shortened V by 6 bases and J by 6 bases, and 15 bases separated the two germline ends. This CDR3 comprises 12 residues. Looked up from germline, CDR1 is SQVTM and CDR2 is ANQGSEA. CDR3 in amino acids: CSVQLLVGEQYF. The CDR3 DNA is TGCAGCGTCCAACTTCTAGTCGGCGAGCAGTACTTC.

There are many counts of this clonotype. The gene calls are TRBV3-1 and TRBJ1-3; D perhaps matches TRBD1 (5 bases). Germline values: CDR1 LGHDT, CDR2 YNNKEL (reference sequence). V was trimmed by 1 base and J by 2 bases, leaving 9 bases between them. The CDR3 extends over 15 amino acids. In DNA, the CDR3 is TGTGCCAGCAGCCAAGGGGGACTGGCTGGAAACACCATATATTTT. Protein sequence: CASSQGGLAGNTIYF.

CDR3 sequence: CATSTTGLDKNIQYF. CDR3 bases: TGTGCCACCAGCACTACAGGTCTAGACAAAAACATTCAGTACTTC. This chain uses TRBV15 with TRBJ2-4; possibly TRBD1 for D (5 bases). The CDR3 spans 15 residues. CDR1 and CDR2 (germline): LNHNV, YYDKDF (reference sequence). V lost 4 bases to trimming and J lost 3 bases, with 13 bases between them.

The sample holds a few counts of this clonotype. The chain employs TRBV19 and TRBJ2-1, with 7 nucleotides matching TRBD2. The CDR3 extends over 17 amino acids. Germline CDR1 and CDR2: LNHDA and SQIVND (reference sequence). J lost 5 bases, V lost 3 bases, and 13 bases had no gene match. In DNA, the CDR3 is TGTGCCAGTAGTATTGTAGCGTCTAGCGGACTTAACAATGAGCAGTTCTTC. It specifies CASSIVASSGLNNEQFF.

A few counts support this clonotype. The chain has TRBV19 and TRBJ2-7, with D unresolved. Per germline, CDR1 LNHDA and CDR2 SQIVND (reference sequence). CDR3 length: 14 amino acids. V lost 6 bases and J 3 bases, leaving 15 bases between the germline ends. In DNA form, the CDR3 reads TGTGCCAGTAGCGTGGTGGCGGAAAGCTACGAGCAGTACTTC. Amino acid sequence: CASSVVAESYEQYF. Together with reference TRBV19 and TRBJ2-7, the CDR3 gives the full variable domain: DGGITQSPKYLFRKEGQNVTLSCEQNLNHDAMYWYRQDPGQGLRLIYYSQIVNDFQKGDIAEGYSVSREKKESFPLTVTSAQKNPTAFYLCASSVVAESYEQYFGPGTRLTVT.

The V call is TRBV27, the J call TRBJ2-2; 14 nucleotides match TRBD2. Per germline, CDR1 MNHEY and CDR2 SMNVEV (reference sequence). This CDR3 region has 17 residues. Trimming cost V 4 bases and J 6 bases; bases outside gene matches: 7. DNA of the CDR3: TGTGCCAGCAGTTCCAAAAAGACTAGCGGGAGGGCCGGGGAGCTGTTTTTT. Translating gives CASSSKKTSGRAGELFF.

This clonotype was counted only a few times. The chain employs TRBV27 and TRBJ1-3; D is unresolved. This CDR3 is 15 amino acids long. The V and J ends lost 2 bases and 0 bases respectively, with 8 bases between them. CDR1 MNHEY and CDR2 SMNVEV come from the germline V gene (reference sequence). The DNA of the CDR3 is TGTGCCAGCAGTTTAAGTGCCAACTCTGGAAACACCATATATTTT. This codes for CASSLSANSGNTIYF.

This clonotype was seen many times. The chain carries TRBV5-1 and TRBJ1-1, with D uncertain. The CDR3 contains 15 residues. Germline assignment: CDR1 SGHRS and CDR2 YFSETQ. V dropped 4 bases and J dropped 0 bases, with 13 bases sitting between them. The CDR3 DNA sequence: TGCGCCAGCAGCCCCTTTGACGGGGTGAACACTGAAGCTTTCTTT. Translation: CASSPFDGVNTEAFF.

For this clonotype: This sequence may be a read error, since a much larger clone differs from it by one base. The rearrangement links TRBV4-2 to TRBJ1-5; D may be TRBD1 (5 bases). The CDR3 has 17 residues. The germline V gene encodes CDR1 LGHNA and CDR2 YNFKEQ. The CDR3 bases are TGTGTCAGCAGCCAAGATCCAGGGCAGGAAGGGTTACAGCCCCAGCATTTT. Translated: CVSSQDPGQEGLQPQHF.

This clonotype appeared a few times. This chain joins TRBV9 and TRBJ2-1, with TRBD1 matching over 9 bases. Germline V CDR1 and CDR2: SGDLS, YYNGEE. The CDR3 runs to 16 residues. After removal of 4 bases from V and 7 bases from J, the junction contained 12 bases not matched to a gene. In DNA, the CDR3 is TGTGCCAGCAGCACCCGCGGACAGGGGTTTAGGAATGAGCAGTTCTTC. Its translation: CASSTRGQGFRNEQFF.

The CDR3 protein is CASSQWATNTGELFF. The CDR3 DNA reads TGCGCCAGCAGCCAATGGGCCACGAACACCGGGGAGCTGTTTTTT. The V call is TRBV4-1, the J call TRBJ2-2; no clear D gene. The germline V gene encodes CDR1 MGHRA and CDR2 YSYEKL. The CDR3 spans 15 residues. The V gene lost 2 bases and the J gene lost 0 bases, with 7 bases spanning the gap.

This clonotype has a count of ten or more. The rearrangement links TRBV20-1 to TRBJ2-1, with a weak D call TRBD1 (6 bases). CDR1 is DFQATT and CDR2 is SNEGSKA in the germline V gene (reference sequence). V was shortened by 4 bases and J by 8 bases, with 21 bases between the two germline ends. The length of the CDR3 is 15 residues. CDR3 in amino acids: CSAKSATPGGDEQFF. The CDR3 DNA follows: TGCAGTGCTAAAAGTGCGACTCCTGGGGGCGATGAGCAGTTCTTC.

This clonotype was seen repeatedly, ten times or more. The CDR3 nucleotides are TGCAGCGTTGAACTCCGGACTAGCGAGGACTGGTACAATGAGCAGTTCTTC. Residues: CSVELRTSEDWYNEQFF. V and J are TRBV29-1 and TRBJ2-1, with 9 bases identical to TRBD2. The trim removed 2 bases at V and 4 bases at J, leaving 12 bases unmatched. The CDR3 extends over 17 amino acids. Germline CDR1 and CDR2: SQVTM and ANQGSEA.

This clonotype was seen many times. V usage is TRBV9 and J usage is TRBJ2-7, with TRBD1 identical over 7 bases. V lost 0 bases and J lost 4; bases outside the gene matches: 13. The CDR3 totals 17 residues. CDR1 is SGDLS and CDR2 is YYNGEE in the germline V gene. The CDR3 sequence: CASSVDDRVQLLYEQYF. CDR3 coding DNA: TGTGCCAGCAGCGTAGATGACAGGGTTCAGCTCCTTTACGAGCAGTACTTC.

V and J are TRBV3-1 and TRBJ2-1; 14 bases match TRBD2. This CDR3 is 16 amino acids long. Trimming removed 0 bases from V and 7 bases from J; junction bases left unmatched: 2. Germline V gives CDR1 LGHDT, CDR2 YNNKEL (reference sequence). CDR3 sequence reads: CASSQDRTSGRNEQFF. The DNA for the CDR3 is TGTGCCAGCAGCCAAGACAGGACTAGCGGGAGGAATGAGCAGTTCTTC.

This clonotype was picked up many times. The CDR3 DNA is TGTGCCAGCAGCACTACCGGGACTAGCGGCTACGAGCAGTACTTC. It codes for CASSTTGTSGYEQYF. V usage is TRBV11-2 and J usage is TRBJ2-7; 11 bases line up with TRBD2. This CDR3 has 15 residues. The V segment lost 5 bases and the J segment 3 bases; nucleotides outside the gene matches: 6. Per the germline V gene, CDR1 is SGHAT and CDR2 is FQNNGV.

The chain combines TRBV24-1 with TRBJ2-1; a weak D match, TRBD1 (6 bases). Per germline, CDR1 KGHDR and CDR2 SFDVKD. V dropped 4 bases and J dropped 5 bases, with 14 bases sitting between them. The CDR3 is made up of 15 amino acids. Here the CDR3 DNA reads TGTGCCACCAGTGAGAGTAGGGGGTCCCACAATGAGCAGTTCTTC. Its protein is CATSESRGSHNEQFF.

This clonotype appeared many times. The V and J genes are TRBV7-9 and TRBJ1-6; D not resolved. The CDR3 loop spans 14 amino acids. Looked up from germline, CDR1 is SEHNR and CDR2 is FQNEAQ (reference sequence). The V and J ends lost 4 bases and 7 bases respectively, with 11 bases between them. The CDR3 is CASSSLTANSPLHF. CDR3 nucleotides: TGTGCCAGCAGCTCACTGACTGCGAATTCACCCCTCCACTTT.

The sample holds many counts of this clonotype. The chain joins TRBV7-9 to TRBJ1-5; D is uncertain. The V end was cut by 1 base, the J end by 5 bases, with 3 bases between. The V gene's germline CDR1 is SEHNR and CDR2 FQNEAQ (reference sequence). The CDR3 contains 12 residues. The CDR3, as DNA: TGTGCCAGCAGCTTAGATGATCAGCCCCAGCATTTT. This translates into CASSLDDQPQHF.

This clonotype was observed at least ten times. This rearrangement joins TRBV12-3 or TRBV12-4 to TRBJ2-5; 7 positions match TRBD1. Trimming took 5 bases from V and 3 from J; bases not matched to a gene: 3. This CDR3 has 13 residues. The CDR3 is CASSKDRKETQYF. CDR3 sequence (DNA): TGTGCCAGCAGTAAGGACAGGAAAGAGACCCAGTACTTC.

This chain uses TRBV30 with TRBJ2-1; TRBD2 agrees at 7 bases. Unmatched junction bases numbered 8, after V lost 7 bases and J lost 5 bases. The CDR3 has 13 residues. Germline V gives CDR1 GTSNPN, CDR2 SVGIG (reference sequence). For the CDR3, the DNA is TGTGCCTCCGAGGGGCTAGCGGACAATGAGCAGTTCTTC. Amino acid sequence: CASEGLADNEQFF.

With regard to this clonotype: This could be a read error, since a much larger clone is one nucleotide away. The CDR3 spells CASRDLAEGSTDTQYF. The CDR3 DNA follows: TGTGCCAGCAGGGACCTAGCGGAAGGAAGTACAGATACGCAGTATTTT. This chain uses TRBV28 with TRBJ2-3, with 7 nucleotides matching TRBD2. The CDR3 consists of 16 residues. V was pared by 6 bases and J by 3 bases, with 12 bases of the junction left unmatched. Looked up from germline, CDR1 is MDHEN and CDR2 is SYDVKM.

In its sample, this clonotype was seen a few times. The CDR3 DNA follows: TGCGCCAGCAGCCCGCTGGGGCGGAGGGGCATGATGAACACTGAAGCTTTCTTT. As protein: CASSPLGRRGMMNTEAFF. The chain joins TRBV4-1 to TRBJ1-1, with D perhaps TRBD1 (5 bases). The CDR3 extends over 18 amino acids. Germline V CDR1 and CDR2: MGHRA, YSYEKL. V dropped 4 bases and J dropped 0 bases, with 21 bases sitting between them.

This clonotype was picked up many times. CDR3 residues: CASRPGFETQYF. The DNA of the CDR3 is TGTGCCAGCAGGCCAGGGTTTGAGACCCAGTACTTC. The V gene is TRBV7-8, the J gene TRBJ2-5, with D perhaps matching TRBD1 (5 bases). V lost 6 bases to trimming and J lost 5 bases, with 10 bases between them. The CDR3 spans 12 residues. Germline V gene sequence: CDR1 SGHVS, CDR2 FQNEAQ.

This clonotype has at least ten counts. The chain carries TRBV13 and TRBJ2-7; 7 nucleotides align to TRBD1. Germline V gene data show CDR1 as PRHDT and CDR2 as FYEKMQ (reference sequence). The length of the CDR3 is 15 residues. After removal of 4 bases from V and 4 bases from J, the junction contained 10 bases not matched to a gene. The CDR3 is CASSSETGKFYEQYF. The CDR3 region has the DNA TGTGCCAGCAGCTCTGAGACAGGGAAGTTTTACGAGCAGTACTTC.

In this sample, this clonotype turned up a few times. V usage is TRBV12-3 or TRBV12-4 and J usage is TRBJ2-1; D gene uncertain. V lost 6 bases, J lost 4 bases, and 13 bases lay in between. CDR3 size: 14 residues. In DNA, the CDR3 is TGTGCCAGCAGCCGGGTGTTAGATTACAATGAGCAGTTCTTC. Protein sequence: CASSRVLDYNEQFF.

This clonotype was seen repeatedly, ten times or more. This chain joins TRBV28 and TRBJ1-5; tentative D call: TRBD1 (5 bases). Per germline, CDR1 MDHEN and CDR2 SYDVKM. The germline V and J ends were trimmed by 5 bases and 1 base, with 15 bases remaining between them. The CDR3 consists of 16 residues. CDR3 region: CASSPRGGFSNQPQHF. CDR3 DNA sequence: TGTGCCAGCAGTCCACGGGGGGGGTTCAGCAATCAGCCCCAGCATTTT.

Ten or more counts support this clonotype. The CDR3 is CASRKPQAGKEQYF. The CDR3 DNA reads as TGTGCCAGCAGGAAGCCTCAAGCGGGGAAGGAGCAGTACTTC. The chain combines TRBV28 with TRBJ2-7; 7 bases are shared with TRBD2. CDR3 length equals 14 residues. Per germline, CDR1 MDHEN and CDR2 SYDVKM. V lost 6 bases, J lost 7 bases, and 12 bases stayed unmatched.

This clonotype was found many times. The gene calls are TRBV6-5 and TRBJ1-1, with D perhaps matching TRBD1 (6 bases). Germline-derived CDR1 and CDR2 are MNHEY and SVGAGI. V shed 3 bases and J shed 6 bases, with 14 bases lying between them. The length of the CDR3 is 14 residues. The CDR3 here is CASSYRGYGAEAFF. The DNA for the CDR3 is TGTGCCAGCAGTTATAGGGGGTATGGCGCTGAAGCTTTCTTT.